This T cell receptor (beta chain) was sequenced during a study of cytomegalovirus exposure and HLA in healthy donors. Study-level information: Later analysis reported that the approximately 120 validation repertoires shared the platform of the approximately 670 first-cohort repertoires. Study conclusions and caveats: As was reported, the classifier diagnosed cytomegalovirus status with high specificity and sensitivity. First-cohort TCR clusters were later found to tend to co-occur in the 120 or so validation repertoires. A few chains linked to CMV were shown in vitro to be specific for CMV antigens.

V lost 1 base to trimming and J lost 5 bases, with 14 bases between them. CDR3 length equals 16 residues. Looked up from germline, CDR1 is SEHNR and CDR2 is FQNEAQ (reference sequence). Note on this clone: Its specificity is unknown.

Measured with immunoSEQ multiplex PCR; TCRdb has only the in-frame clones, and not every one. The sample comprises tens of thousands of clones, around 96% of which are singletons, and 1.5% to 2% rests with the top ten. The chain links TRBV7-9 to TRBJ2-2; D is possibly TRBD2 (6 bases). The receptor's source is a man aged 18 to 30 in good health and CMV-seropositive. The sample comprised PBMCs. This chain's CDR3 is CASSLGGRLRTGELFF. Written as DNA, the CDR3 is TGTGCCAGCAGCTTAGGAGGGAGGCTTCGAACCGGGGAGCTGTTTTTT.